The 16 T cell receptor beta chains below all came from one sample that was sequenced in a study of T-cell reconstitution after alpha-beta-depleted transplantation in children. The TCRbeta library was prepared with unique molecular identifiers. TCRdb re-analysed the PCR reads in MiXCR, keeping a single row per CDR3 protein. The data show approximately 400,000 distinct CDR3 sequences, approximately 11% seen once. The input for sequencing was PBMCs from the stem cell graft donor, taken from the stem cell graft. Receptors were obtained from a human donor who donated a stem cell graft to a child with acute myeloid leukemia.

This clonotype was counted a few times. The chain has TRBV9 and TRBJ2-2; 10 nucleotides line up with TRBD2. Germline V CDR1 and CDR2: SGDLS, YYNGEE. Trimming at V came to 1 base and at J to 7 bases, leaving 4 bases not matched to a gene. CDR3 size: 15 residues. The CDR3 reads CASSVSSGGVGELFF. The DNA for the CDR3 is TGTGCCAGCAGCGTATCCAGCGGGGGGGTCGGGGAGCTGTTTTTT.

V gene TRBV5-1 combines with J gene TRBJ1-1; no clear D gene. Trimming pared 0 bases from V and 4 bases from J, leaving 13 bases between. The CDR3 contains 15 residues. Per the germline V gene, CDR1 is SGHRS and CDR2 is YFSETQ. CDR3 nucleotides: TGCGCCAGCAGCTTGGCCGTGGCCAAGGGCACTGAAGCTTTCTTT. This sequence encodes CASSLAVAKGTEAFF.

This clonotype has a handful of counts. V gene TRBV27 combines with J gene TRBJ1-6; D call uncertain. The CDR3 loop spans 12 amino acids. Trimming removed 6 bases from V and 9 bases from J, with 9 bases in between. CDR1 and CDR2 from the germline V gene are MNHEY and SMNVEV (reference sequence). The CDR3 sequence is CASSRPSSPLHF. CDR3 nucleotide sequence: TGTGCCAGCAGCCGCCCCAGTTCACCCCTCCACTTT.

Many counts were recorded for this clonotype. This sequence joins TRBV15 and TRBJ2-5, with TRBD2 as a possible D gene (5 bases). Germline V gene lookup returns CDR1 LNHNV and CDR2 YYDKDF (reference sequence). The V end was cut by 9 bases, the J end by 0 bases, with 8 bases between. This CDR3 is 12 amino acids long. Here the CDR3 DNA reads TGTGCCACAGAGGGAAACCAAGAGACCCAGTACTTC. Translation gives CATEGNQETQYF.

This clonotype was picked up a small number of times. The chain joins TRBV20-1 to TRBJ1-5, with a possible D match to TRBD1 (6 bases). This CDR3 spans 14 amino acids. Per the germline V gene, CDR1 is DFQATT and CDR2 is SNEGSKA (reference sequence). Trimming took off 2 bases at V and 3 bases at J, with 11 bases between the two ends. The CDR3 protein is CSARYRDTNQPQHF. DNA of the CDR3: TGCAGTGCTAGATACAGGGATACCAATCAGCCCCAGCATTTT.

The table lists this clonotype with a few counts. The CDR3, as DNA: TGCAGTGCTAGTCCTCTCCTGGGACAACGATTGGGCACCCAGTACTTC. Translating it yields CSASPLLGQRLGTQYF. V and J are TRBV20-1 and TRBJ2-5, with D possibly matching TRBD1 (6 bases). The V gene's germline CDR1 is DFQATT and CDR2 SNEGSKA (reference sequence). V was pared by 3 bases and J by 8 bases, with 25 bases between. The CDR3 runs 16 residues.

CDR3 bases: TGCGCCAGCAGCCCGGGTGGCGGAACTAACTATGGCTACACCTTC. It translates to CASSPGGGTNYGYTF. The gene calls are TRBV5-1 and TRBJ1-2; unclear D gene. The germline gives CDR1 SGHRS, CDR2 YFSETQ. The length of the CDR3 is 15 residues. The ends were cut back, 4 bases at V and 0 bases at J, with 13 bases in the middle. The full variable domain, its missing parts supplied by reference TRBV5-1 and TRBJ1-2, is KAGVTQTPRYLIKTRGQQVTLSCSPISGHRSVSWYQQTPGQGLQFLFEYFSETQRNKGNFPGRFSGRQFSNSRSEMNVSTLELGDSALYLCASSPGGGTNYGYTFGSGTRLTVV.

This clonotype was picked up a small number of times. This chain joins TRBV20-1 and TRBJ2-7; 8 bases are a match to TRBD1. CDR1 and CDR2 from the germline V gene are DFQATT and SNEGSKA (reference sequence). This CDR3 is 14 amino acids long. V shed 0 bases and J 3 bases; nucleotides not matched to a gene: 4. The CDR3 DNA reads TGCAGTGCTAGAGATTCGGACAGGGTCTACGAGCAGTACTTC. Translated: CSARDSDRVYEQYF.

This rearrangement joins TRBV20-1 to TRBJ1-4; D remains unclear. Trimming took off 2 bases at V and 5 bases at J, with 6 bases between the two ends. The CDR3 loop spans 12 amino acids. The V gene's germline CDR1 is DFQATT and CDR2 SNEGSKA (reference sequence). The CDR3 DNA reads as TGCAGTGCTAGACAGAAGAATGAAAAACTGTTTTTT. Translating it yields CSARQKNEKLFF.

J is TRBJ2-5 and V is TRBV11-2; D remains ambiguous. The CDR3 runs 14 residues. Trimming removed 5 bases from V and 2 bases from J, with 12 bases in between. Germline CDR1 SGHAT, CDR2 FQNNGV. The CDR3 sequence: CASSPRAVQETQYF. DNA for the CDR3: TGTGCCAGCAGCCCCCGGGCGGTGCAAGAGACCCAGTACTTC. Full variable domain (outside the CDR3, taken from reference TRBV11-2 and TRBJ2-5): EAGVAQSPRYKIIEKRQSVAFWCNPISGHATLYWYQQILGQGPKLLIQFQNNGVVDDSQLPKDRFSAERLKGVDSTLKIQPAKLEDSAVYLCASSPRAVQETQYFGPGTRLLVL.

The chain joins TRBV7-9 to TRBJ1-5; D ambiguous. The CDR3 totals 13 residues. Trimming pared 5 bases from V and 5 bases from J, leaving 10 bases between. Per germline, CDR1 SEHNR and CDR2 FQNEAQ (reference sequence). The CDR3 is CASSPSVYQPQHF. The CDR3 nucleotides are TGTGCCAGCAGCCCTTCTGTATATCAGCCCCAGCATTTT.

A few counts support this clonotype. CDR3 in amino acids: CASSLFAQAGGTFQAKNIQYF. The CDR3 coding sequence is TGTGCCAGCAGCCTATTCGCTCAAGCGGGAGGCACCTTCCAAGCCAAAAACATTCAGTACTTC. V gene TRBV7-2 combines with J gene TRBJ2-4, with 9 bases identical to TRBD2. The ends lost 5 bases at V and 0 bases at J; junction bases unmatched: 20. The CDR3 sequence is 21 residues long. Per germline, CDR1 SGHTA and CDR2 FQGNSA.

This clonotype was seen a handful of times. The CDR3 reads CAISDSPGNTEAFF. The CDR3 region has the DNA TGTGCCATCAGTGACTCGCCTGGGAACACTGAAGCTTTCTTT. This rearrangement joins TRBV10-3 to TRBJ1-1, with unresolved D. This CDR3 is built from 14 residues. V shed 3 bases and J shed 1 base, with 9 bases lying between them. Germline loops: CDR1 ENHRY, CDR2 SYGVKD.

This rearrangement joins TRBV6-1 to TRBJ1-1; D perhaps matches TRBD1 (5 bases). This CDR3 contains 16 residues. In germline, CDR1 is MNHNS, CDR2 SASEGT. V lost 2 bases to trimming and J lost 4 bases, with 17 bases between them. The CDR3 DNA follows: TGTGCCAGCAGTGAATGGGAGGGGAATGTTGGCACTGAAGCTTTCTTT. Translated: CASSEWEGNVGTEAFF.

This clonotype has more than one count but fewer than ten. This sequence joins TRBV20-1 and TRBJ1-6, with no clear D. CDR1 is DFQATT and CDR2 is SNEGSKA in the germline V gene (reference sequence). V lost 3 bases and J 6 bases, leaving 9 bases between the germline ends. CDR3 length: 13 residues. CDR3 DNA sequence: TGCAGTGCTAGTCGAGGGAGTAATTCACCCCTCCACTTT. Translation gives CSASRGSNSPLHF.

This chain uses TRBV20-1 with TRBJ2-1; D not resolved. Germline V gene sequence: CDR1 DFQATT, CDR2 SNEGSKA (reference sequence). V lost 2 bases and J 3 bases, leaving 11 bases between the germline ends. The CDR3 extends over 14 amino acids. CDR3 sequence: CSARPRLNYNEQFF. CDR3 in DNA: TGCAGTGCTAGACCTCGATTAAACTACAATGAGCAGTTCTTC.